This T cell receptor beta chain is drawn from a study of blood T cell repertoires in COVID-19. Sequencing was performed with immunoSEQ multiplex PCR; in TCRdb, only in-frame clones are kept and a portion is missing. The table has 120,000 or so clones, over 70% seen once. Input material: peripheral blood. The source is a man at least 80 years old with active or convalescent COVID-19.

This CDR3 reads CASSLGGLGEKLFF. CDR3 in DNA: TGTGCCAGCAGCTTAGGGGGGCTTGGGGAAAAACTGTTTTTT. This sequence joins TRBV7-2 and TRBJ1-4; D is possibly TRBD1 (6 bases). The CDR3 length is 14 residues. V gave up 1 base and J gave up 8 bases, with 11 bases separating them. Germline V gives CDR1 SGHTA, CDR2 FQGNSA.